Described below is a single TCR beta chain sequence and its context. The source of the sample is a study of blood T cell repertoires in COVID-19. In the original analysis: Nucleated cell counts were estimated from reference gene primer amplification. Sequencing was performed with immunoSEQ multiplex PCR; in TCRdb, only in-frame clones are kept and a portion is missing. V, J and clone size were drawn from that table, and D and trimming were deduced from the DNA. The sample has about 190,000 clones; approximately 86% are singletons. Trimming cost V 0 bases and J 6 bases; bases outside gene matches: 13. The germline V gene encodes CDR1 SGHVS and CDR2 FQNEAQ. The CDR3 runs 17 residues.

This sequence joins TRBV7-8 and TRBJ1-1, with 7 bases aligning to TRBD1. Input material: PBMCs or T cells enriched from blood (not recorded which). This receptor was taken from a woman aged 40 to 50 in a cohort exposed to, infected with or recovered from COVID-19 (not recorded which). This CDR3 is CASSLAAPGGKTPEAFF. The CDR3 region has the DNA TGTGCCAGCAGCTTAGCCGCGCCAGGGGGAAAGACCCCTGAAGCTTTCTTT.